The 4 T cell receptor beta chains given below trace back to one sample, sequenced in a study of shared clonotypes between healthy human individuals. The naive CD8 population came from CD45RO-negative cells selected for CCR7, without terminally differentiated effector memory CD45RA+ cells. The table came from immunoSEQ multiplex PCR; TCRdb's copy has only in-frame clones and leaves some out. The sample lists about 2,100,000 clones; 85% to 95% were seen once. Sequencing was done on a sample of naive CD8+ T cells from PBMCs. These receptors originate from a man aged 18-30 years in good health. Some clones in this sample may be carry-over from other donors' samples.

CDR3: CASAEQGVTYEQYF. The CDR3 region has the DNA TGCGCCAGCGCAGAACAGGGCGTGACCTACGAGCAGTACTTC. The genes are TRBV5-1 and TRBJ2-7, with a possible D match to TRBD1 (6 bases). Deletions cut 7 bases from V and 2 bases from J, with 16 bases between. The CDR3 length is 14 residues. Germline V gene sequence: CDR1 SGHRS, CDR2 YFSETQ.

This chain joins TRBV7-9 and TRBJ2-7; the match to TRBD1 covers 12 bases. Germline V gene sequence: CDR1 SEHNR, CDR2 FQNEAQ (reference sequence). The CDR3 is made up of 15 amino acids. After removal of 5 bases from V and 5 bases from J, the junction contained 7 bases not matched to a gene. CDR3 residues: CASSQRDRGPHEQYF. The CDR3 bases are TGTGCCAGCAGCCAGAGGGACAGGGGGCCCCACGAGCAGTACTTC.

The J gene is TRBJ2-1, the V gene TRBV12-5; 10 bases match TRBD2. The germline V gene has CDR1 LGHNT and CDR2 FRNRAP. Unmatched junction bases numbered 7, after V lost 6 bases and J lost 8 bases. CDR3 size: 14 residues. The CDR3 loop is CASGEAGGHDEQFF. CDR3 DNA: TGTGCTAGTGGGGAAGCGGGAGGGCACGATGAGCAGTTCTTC.

This clone was counted a single time. The chain links TRBV29-1 to TRBJ2-1, with D perhaps matching TRBD2 (6 bases). This CDR3 has 12 residues. The V gene's germline CDR1 is SQVTM and CDR2 ANQGSEA. The V end was cut by 4 bases, the J end by 9 bases, with 13 bases between. CDR3 sequence reads: CSVVSGWGEQFF. The CDR3 DNA follows: TGCAGCGTTGTTAGCGGATGGGGTGAGCAGTTCTTC.